The 25 T cell receptor beta chains given below trace back to one sample, sequenced in a study of shared clonotypes between healthy human individuals. Naive CD8 cells lacked CD45RO and underwent positive selection for CCR7, leaving out terminally differentiated effector memory CD45RA+ cells. Profiled with immunoSEQ multiplex PCR; TCRdb holds only in-frame clones, not every one. This sample has about 610,000 clones, with about 96% found just once. Sequencing was carried out using naive CD8+ T cells sorted from blood. The receptor set was obtained from a woman aged 30 to 39 in good health.

The chain uses TRBV28 and TRBJ1-4; TRBD1 matches at 10 bases. The germline gives CDR1 MDHEN, CDR2 SYDVKM. Losses at the gene ends were 10 bases for V and 10 bases for J; bases not matched to a gene: 6. The CDR3 spans 12 residues. CDR3 region: CATGQGEGKLFF. CDR3 sequence (DNA): TGTGCCACCGGACAGGGGGAGGGAAAACTGTTTTTT.

The chain combines TRBV7-9 with TRBJ1-3, with D hard to call. The germline V gene encodes CDR1 SEHNR and CDR2 FQNEAQ (reference sequence). V gave up 6 bases and J gave up 7 bases, with 7 bases separating them. CDR3 length: 11 amino acids. CDR3 region: CASRLGNTIYF. The DNA for the CDR3 is TGTGCCAGCAGGTTGGGGAACACCATATATTTT.

The V and J genes are TRBV10-1 and TRBJ2-7; TRBD2 is a possible D gene (6 bases). This CDR3 is built from 13 residues. Germline V lookup: CDR1 WNHNN, CDR2 SYGVQD (reference sequence). V lost 5 bases and J 1 base, leaving 9 bases between the germline ends. The CDR3 DNA reads as TGCGCCAGCAGTATCGGGGGATCCTACGAGCAGTACTTC. This encodes CASSIGGSYEQYF.

This clone was detected only once. The chain is built from TRBV28 and TRBJ1-2, with 10 bases that match TRBD1. J lost 5 bases, V lost 8 bases, and 14 bases had no gene match. In germline, CDR1 is MDHEN, CDR2 SYDVKM. This CDR3 spans 16 amino acids. In DNA, the CDR3 is TGTGCCAGCGGTGAGACAGGGGGCCTTCTTCGGTATGGCTACACCTTC. Translation: CASGETGGLLRYGYTF.

The CDR3 bases are TGTGCCAGCCGGCACTCTGAATCCTACGAGCAGTACTTC. This encodes CASRHSESYEQYF. The chain recombines TRBV7-9 with TRBJ2-7; no clear D gene. Germline V lookup: CDR1 SEHNR, CDR2 FQNEAQ (reference sequence). CDR3 length equals 13 residues. Trimming left V 8 bases short and J 1 base short, with 12 bases between.

The chain has TRBV4-1 and TRBJ2-7; 12 bases are a match to TRBD2. The germline V gene has CDR1 MGHRA and CDR2 YSYEKL. V trimming: 3 bases; J trimming: 2 bases; junction bases outside the gene matches: 5. CDR3 length: 16 residues. In DNA, the CDR3 is TGCGCCAGCAGCCAGGATAGGACTAGCGGGACCTACGAGCAGTACTTC. Its translation: CASSQDRTSGTYEQYF.

The chain has TRBV27 and TRBJ2-1; 9 bases are shared with TRBD2. Germline V CDR1 and CDR2: MNHEY, SMNVEV (reference sequence). This CDR3 region has 15 residues. V shed 2 bases and J 6 bases; nucleotides not matched to a gene: 5. The CDR3 spells CASSLIAGATNEQFF. The CDR3 DNA follows: TGTGCCAGCAGTTTAATAGCGGGAGCGACCAATGAGCAGTTCTTC.

The DNA for the CDR3 is TGTGCCAGCAGTGAATACATAGCGAGCCCGGGTGGGGAGGAGCAGTTCTTC. This translates into CASSEYIASPGGEEQFF. This sequence joins TRBV25-1 and TRBJ2-1, with D perhaps matching TRBD2 (5 bases). The CDR3 is 17 residues long. With 0 bases removed from V and 10 bases from J, the gap between germline ends came to 22 bases. From germline, CDR1 is MGHDK and CDR2 SYGVNS.

The gene calls are TRBV11-2 and TRBJ2-2, with D perhaps TRBD2 (6 bases). Trimming removed 4 bases at V and 0 bases at J, with 15 bases between. The CDR3 is made up of 17 amino acids. Germline CDR1 and CDR2: SGHAT and FQNNGV. The CDR3 is CASSSVFRDSNTGELFF. The CDR3 DNA sequence: TGTGCCAGCAGCTCCGTCTTCCGGGACTCGAACACCGGGGAGCTGTTTTTT.

In this sample, this clone turned up once. V usage is TRBV28 and J usage is TRBJ2-2, with unresolved D. From germline, CDR1 is MDHEN and CDR2 SYDVKM. This CDR3 has 12 amino acids. V was pared by 2 bases and J by 8 bases, with 6 bases between. The CDR3 spells CASSLAPGELFF. DNA for the CDR3: TGTGCCAGCAGTTTAGCTCCGGGGGAGCTGTTTTTT.

This chain uses TRBV14 with TRBJ2-1, with D hard to call. The CDR3 has 17 residues. Germline loops: CDR1 SGHDN, CDR2 FVKESK. The V end was cut by 0 bases, the J end by 0 bases, with 12 bases between. CDR3 in amino acids: CASSQDGPIPSYNEQFF. The CDR3 region has the DNA TGTGCCAGCAGCCAAGATGGGCCGATACCCTCCTACAATGAGCAGTTCTTC.

The chain recombines TRBV28 with TRBJ2-1; D not certain. The ends were cut back, 8 bases at V and 2 bases at J, with 4 bases in the middle. In germline, CDR1 is MDHEN, CDR2 SYDVKM. The CDR3 sequence is 11 residues long. The CDR3: CASGTYNEQFF. CDR3 nucleotides: TGTGCCAGCGGGACCTACAATGAGCAGTTCTTC.

CDR3: CASSQISNQPQHF. The DNA for the CDR3 is TGTGCCAGCAGCCAAATTTCCAATCAGCCCCAGCATTTT. The rearrangement links TRBV5-6 to TRBJ1-5; unclear D gene. The CDR3 is 13 amino acids. Germline assignment: CDR1 SGHDT and CDR2 YYEEEE. Trimming shortened V by 4 bases and J by 3 bases, and 8 bases separated the two germline ends.

As for this clone: Other DNA sequences within the sample encode an identical CDR3. The genes are TRBV5-8 and TRBJ2-1, with 9 positions matching TRBD2. V trimming: 0 bases; J trimming: 2 bases; junction bases outside the gene matches: 0. There are 15 residues in the CDR3. Germline CDR1 is SGHTS and CDR2 is YDEGEE. The CDR3, as DNA: TGTGCCAGCAGCTTGGGACTAGCGGCCTACAATGAGCAGTTCTTC. It is translated as CASSLGLAAYNEQFF.

The chain is built from TRBV6-5 and TRBJ1-4; D is unclear. With 6 bases removed from V and 1 base from J, the gap between germline ends came to 12 bases. Looked up from germline, CDR1 is MNHEY and CDR2 is SVGAGI. The CDR3 has 15 residues. The CDR3 spells CASSPVGGTNEKLFF. The DNA for the CDR3 is TGTGCCAGCAGCCCCGTGGGAGGAACTAATGAAAAACTGTTTTTT.

The chain combines TRBV4-2 with TRBJ2-7; 12 nucleotides match TRBD2. CDR3 length: 17 amino acids. Germline V gene lookup returns CDR1 LGHNA and CDR2 YNFKEQ. V lost 0 bases to trimming and J lost 6 bases; unmatched junction nucleotides: 9. The CDR3 is CASSQESPTSGSFEQYF. CDR3 DNA: TGTGCCAGCAGCCAAGAGAGCCCGACTAGCGGGAGTTTCGAGCAGTACTTC.

The rearrangement links TRBV4-1 to TRBJ1-5, with unresolved D. CDR1 and CDR2 from the germline V gene are MGHRA and YSYEKL. The CDR3 is 13 residues long. V lost 6 bases to trimming and J lost 3 bases, with 9 bases between them. CDR3 in DNA: TGCGCCAGCAGGGACGGTCCCAATCAGCCCCAGCATTTT. Translation gives CASRDGPNQPQHF.

V and J are TRBV28 and TRBJ2-7; 8 bases agree with TRBD1. V lost 6 bases and J lost 2; bases outside the gene matches: 6. Germline V lookup: CDR1 MDHEN, CDR2 SYDVKM. This CDR3 is built from 14 residues. CDR3 DNA sequence: TGTGCCAGCAGACAACCGGGACAGGCCTACGAGCAGTACTTC. This encodes CASRQPGQAYEQYF.

This clone was seen only a few times. The genes are TRBV6-1 and TRBJ2-1; D possibly matches TRBD1 or TRBD2 (6 bases each). Germline values: CDR1 MNHNS, CDR2 SASEGT. The ends were cut back, 3 bases at V and 8 bases at J, with 17 bases in the middle. This CDR3 is 15 amino acids long. The CDR3 DNA reads TGTGCCAGCAGTGATCCTACAGGGAGGACGGATGAGCAGTTCTTC. Its protein is CASSDPTGRTDEQFF.

The chain combines TRBV11-2 with TRBJ1-2, with unresolved D. Germline V CDR1 and CDR2: SGHAT, FQNNGV. The V end lost 5 bases, the J end lost 6 bases, and 19 bases lay between the germline ends. The CDR3 runs 15 residues. In DNA, the CDR3 is TGTGCCAGCAGCACTCCGGGAAACCAGGCGGATGGCTACACCTTC. Translating it yields CASSTPGNQADGYTF. Full variable domain (remainder filled in from reference TRBV11-2 and TRBJ1-2): EAGVAQSPRYKIIEKRQSVAFWCNPISGHATLYWYQQILGQGPKLLIQFQNNGVVDDSQLPKDRFSAERLKGVDSTLKIQPAKLEDSAVYLCASSTPGNQADGYTFGSGTRLTVV.

The V and J genes are TRBV19 and TRBJ2-1, with D possibly being TRBD2 (6 bases). The CDR3 is 13 residues long. Per the germline V gene, CDR1 is LNHDA and CDR2 is SQIVND (reference sequence). The V and J ends lost 8 bases and 4 bases respectively, with 12 bases between them. The CDR3 coding sequence is TGTGCCAGTGTGGACGGGACTTACAATGAGCAGTTCTTC. This encodes CASVDGTYNEQFF. Complete variable domain (other parts from reference TRBV19 and TRBJ2-1): DGGITQSPKYLFRKEGQNVTLSCEQNLNHDAMYWYRQDPGQGLRLIYYSQIVNDFQKGDIAEGYSVSREKKESFPLTVTSAQKNPTAFYLCASVDGTYNEQFFGPGTRLTVL.

The chain joins TRBV28 to TRBJ1-5; the match to TRBD1 covers 7 bases. J was trimmed by 1 base and V by 6 bases; bases with no gene match: 6. Germline assignment: CDR1 MDHEN and CDR2 SYDVKM. The CDR3 sequence is 15 residues long. The DNA of the CDR3 is TGTGCCAGCAGCCTTTCACAGGGGAGCAATCAGCCCCAGCATTTT. Its translation: CASSLSQGSNQPQHF.

The chain is built from TRBV7-9 and TRBJ1-1; 7 nucleotides match TRBD1. The CDR3 totals 12 residues. Trimming cost V 5 bases and J 9 bases; bases outside gene matches: 6. CDR1 is SEHNR and CDR2 is FQNEAQ in the germline V gene (reference sequence). The CDR3 sequence is CASSPRDSKAFF. Here the CDR3 DNA reads TGTGCCAGCAGCCCAAGGGACAGCAAAGCTTTCTTT. Full variable domain (remainder filled in from reference TRBV7-9 and TRBJ1-1): DTGVSQNPRHKITKRGQNVTFRCDPISEHNRLYWYRQTLGQGPEFLTYFQNEAQLEKSRLLSDRFSAERPKGSFSTLEIQRTEQGDSAMYLCASSPRDSKAFFGQGTRLTVV.

The chain is built from TRBV28 and TRBJ2-5; D could derive from TRBD1 or TRBD2 (6 bases each). With the DNA end fitting TRBJ2-7 better, the J assignment may be wrong. Germline V CDR1 and CDR2: MDHEN, SYDVKM. This CDR3 is 15 amino acids long. The CDR3 DNA follows: TGTGCCAGCAGTTTTAAAGCCAGGGGAGGCTACGAGCAGTACTTC. Its translation: CASSFKARGGYEQYF.

This chain connects TRBV2 to TRBJ2-3, with 13 bases aligning to TRBD2. The V gene end was trimmed by 5 bases and the J gene end by 4 bases; junction bases not matched to a gene: 6. This CDR3 has 16 residues. The germline CDR1 and CDR2 sequences are SNHLY and FYNNEI. The CDR3 DNA follows: TGTGCCAGCAGTTCACGGACTAGCGGGAGCCCAGATACGCAGTATTTT. This translates into CASSSRTSGSPDTQYF. The variable domain in full, with the rest retrieved from reference TRBV2 and TRBJ2-3, is EPEVTQTPSHQVTQMGQEVILRCVPISNHLYFYWYRQILGQKVEFLVSFYNNEISEKSEIFDDQFSVERPDGSNFTLKIRSTKLEDSAMYFCASSSRTSGSPDTQYFGPGTRLTVL.